The 30 T cell receptor beta chains in this list originate from one sample, sequenced in a study of shared clonotypes between healthy human individuals. Measured with immunoSEQ multiplex PCR; TCRdb has only the in-frame clones, and not every one. This repertoire shows 550,000 to 700,000 clones, about three quarters found once; its top ten account for 1.5% to 2%. The sample taken for sequencing was memory CD4+ T cells sorted from blood. Stated subset: CD45RA-negative fraction. The receptors were sampled from a woman in her twenties or thirties in good health.

A note on this clone: A junction boundary mismatches the germline segment, possibly from a read error. The chain joins TRBV7-2 to TRBJ2-3; 8 nucleotides line up with TRBD2. CDR1 is SGHTA, CDR2 FQGNSA, per germline. This CDR3 is 12 amino acids long. CDR3 region: CASSPLAGSLDF. Here the CDR3 DNA reads TGTGCCAGCAGCCCATTAGCGGGATCGTTGGATTTT.

The V gene is TRBV19, the J gene TRBJ2-3, with TRBD2 identical over 11 bases. CDR1 is LNHDA, CDR2 SQIVND, per germline (reference sequence). The CDR3 consists of 18 residues. The ends lost 0 bases at V and 6 bases at J; junction bases unmatched: 11. The CDR3 DNA reads TGTGCCAGTAGTATAGATCCCCCGATAGCGGGGGGGAAGGATACGCAGTATTTT. It translates to CASSIDPPIAGGKDTQYF.

The chain links TRBV11-3 to TRBJ2-1; D is unresolved. This CDR3 comprises 15 residues. Germline V gives CDR1 SGHNT, CDR2 YENEEA. V shed 5 bases and J shed 7 bases, with 18 bases lying between them. CDR3 in amino acids: CASSVRAGSSNEQFF. In nucleotides, the CDR3 is TGTGCCAGCAGCGTTAGGGCTGGATCGTCAAATGAGCAGTTCTTC.

The chain carries TRBV6-6 and TRBJ1-5, with D possibly TRBD1 on 6 matching bases. CDR3 size: 16 residues. Deletions cut 2 bases from V and 3 bases from J, with 14 bases between. The germline CDR1 and CDR2 sequences are MNHNY and SVGAGI (reference sequence). The CDR3 DNA reads TGTGCCAGCAGTTACGGCGGGGGCGAAAACAATCAGCCCCAGCATTTT. It encodes CASSYGGGENNQPQHF.

The J gene is TRBJ1-4, the V gene TRBV7-9; weak D call: TRBD1 (6 bases). CDR3 length: 16 residues. Trimming shortened V by 5 bases and J by 8 bases, and 21 bases separated the two germline ends. Germline assignment: CDR1 SEHNR and CDR2 FQNEAQ (reference sequence). The CDR3: CASSPYEGDTGEKLFF. CDR3 DNA: TGTGCCAGCAGCCCGTATGAAGGGGACACGGGCGAAAAACTGTTTTTT.

This chain connects TRBV18 to TRBJ1-2; D might be TRBD1 (5 bases). Germline assignment: CDR1 KGHSH and CDR2 LQKENI. The CDR3 covers 15 residues. V lost 3 bases, J lost 5 bases, and 16 bases lay in between. As DNA, the CDR3 is TGTGCCAGCTCACCCTCGGAGGGGCGCTCTTATGGCTACACCTTC. It translates to CASSPSEGRSYGYTF. Supplemented by reference TRBV18 and TRBJ1-2, the full variable domain reads NAGVMQNPRHLVRRRGQEARLRCSPMKGHSHVYWYRQLPEEGLKFMVYLQKENIIDESGMPKERFSAEFPKEGPSILRIQQVVRGDSAAYFCASSPSEGRSYGYTFGSGTRLTVV.

The CDR3 protein is CASSNGLDLYNEQFF. The CDR3 coding sequence is TGTGCCAGCAGCAACGGACTCGACCTCTACAATGAGCAGTTCTTC. The V call is TRBV11-2, the J call TRBJ2-1, with TRBD2 as a possible D gene (5 bases). Trimming stripped 5 bases from V and 3 bases from J, with 14 bases between. This CDR3 region has 15 residues. Germline V gene sequence: CDR1 SGHAT, CDR2 FQNNGV.

The chain employs TRBV29-1 and TRBJ2-7; the match to TRBD1 covers 7 bases. This CDR3 has 12 amino acids. CDR1 and CDR2 from the germline V gene are SQVTM and ANQGSEA. V dropped 7 bases and J dropped 1; count of bases not matched to a gene: 4. The CDR3: CSARDSSYEQYF. As DNA, the CDR3 is TGCAGCGCCCGGGACAGTTCCTACGAGCAGTACTTC.

This clone was seen only a few times. J is TRBJ1-2 and V is TRBV19, with 8 bases aligning to TRBD1. Germline V gene sequence: CDR1 LNHDA, CDR2 SQIVND (reference sequence). J gave up 0 bases and V 7 bases, and 4 bases lay outside the gene matches. This CDR3 region has 14 residues. CDR3 nucleotide sequence: TGTGCCAGTACCCGACAGGGGACTAACTATGGCTACACCTTC. It encodes CASTRQGTNYGYTF. Drawing the rest from reference TRBV19 and TRBJ1-2, the complete variable domain is DGGITQSPKYLFRKEGQNVTLSCEQNLNHDAMYWYRQDPGQGLRLIYYSQIVNDFQKGDIAEGYSVSREKKESFPLTVTSAQKNPTAFYLCASTRQGTNYGYTFGSGTRLTVV.

The chain joins TRBV6-5 to TRBJ1-3; D ambiguous. The CDR3 runs 14 residues. Germline-derived CDR1 and CDR2 are MNHEY and SVGAGI. V shed 5 bases and J shed 0 bases, with 8 bases lying between them. The CDR3 protein is CASSPGNSGNTIYF. In DNA form, the CDR3 reads TGTGCCAGCAGTCCCGGGAACTCTGGAAACACCATATATTTT.

Turning to this clone: The same CDR3 is also encoded by other DNA sequences in this sample. V usage is TRBV6-1 and J usage is TRBJ2-7; 10 nucleotides line up with TRBD1. The trim removed 6 bases at V and 1 base at J, leaving 3 bases unmatched. The CDR3 covers 14 residues. The germline gives CDR1 MNHNS, CDR2 SASEGT. The CDR3 loop is CASRGQGSSYEQYF. The DNA for the CDR3 is TGTGCCAGCAGGGGACAGGGGTCATCCTACGAGCAGTACTTC.

The chain combines TRBV29-1 with TRBJ2-5; 7 bases align to TRBD2. The CDR3 length is 16 residues. Germline CDR1 reads SQVTM; CDR2 reads ANQGSEA. J was trimmed by 0 bases and V by 3 bases; bases with no gene match: 10. The CDR3 DNA reads as TGCAGCGTTGAGTTCGGGTGGGACTACAACCAAGAGACCCAGTACTTC. As protein: CSVEFGWDYNQETQYF.

The chain joins TRBV5-1 to TRBJ2-7; TRBD2 aligns across 13 bases. Germline loops: CDR1 SGHRS, CDR2 YFSETQ. The CDR3 consists of 18 residues. V lost 2 bases and J lost 0; bases outside the gene matches: 8. The CDR3 protein is CASSLLPGLAGSSYEQYF. The CDR3 DNA sequence: TGCGCCAGCAGCTTACTGCCGGGACTAGCGGGGAGCTCCTACGAGCAGTACTTC.

This chain links TRBV30 with TRBJ1-1; D is uncertain. The CDR3 spans 13 residues. Deletions cut 4 bases from V and 6 bases from J, with 15 bases between. Germline V gene sequence: CDR1 GTSNPN, CDR2 SVGIG (reference sequence). CDR3 amino acids: CAWNLGELAEAFF. The CDR3 DNA reads as TGTGCCTGGAATCTCGGGGAATTGGCTGAAGCTTTCTTT.

The V gene is TRBV28, the J gene TRBJ1-4; weak D call: TRBD1 (5 bases). Germline V gives CDR1 MDHEN, CDR2 SYDVKM. This CDR3 is built from 14 residues. With 2 bases removed from V and 11 bases from J, the gap between germline ends came to 15 bases. The CDR3 here is CASSLKGLDWKLFF. CDR3 coding DNA: TGTGCCAGCAGTTTAAAGGGGTTAGATTGGAAACTGTTTTTT.

The rearrangement uses TRBV19 and TRBJ1-1, with TRBD1 as a possible D gene (5 bases). Trimming cost V 7 bases and J 5 bases, with 11 bases left between them. This CDR3 is 12 amino acids long. Germline V lookup: CDR1 LNHDA, CDR2 SQIVND (reference sequence). This CDR3 is CASKGIVTEAFF. CDR3 in DNA: TGTGCCAGTAAGGGGATAGTGACTGAAGCTTTCTTT. Full variable domain (remainder filled in from reference TRBV19 and TRBJ1-1): DGGITQSPKYLFRKEGQNVTLSCEQNLNHDAMYWYRQDPGQGLRLIYYSQIVNDFQKGDIAEGYSVSREKKESFPLTVTSAQKNPTAFYLCASKGIVTEAFFGQGTRLTVV.

This chain joins TRBV6-5 and TRBJ2-1; maybe TRBD1 (6 bases). The CDR3 is made up of 12 amino acids. Germline CDR1 and CDR2: MNHEY and SVGAGI. The ends were cut back, 4 bases at V and 12 bases at J, with 13 bases in the middle. The CDR3 here is CASSFQGQMQFF. The CDR3 DNA reads TGTGCCAGCAGTTTCCAGGGACAAATGCAGTTCTTC.

The genes are TRBV5-1 and TRBJ2-3, with D possibly being TRBD2 (6 bases). The germline V gene encodes CDR1 SGHRS and CDR2 YFSETQ. This CDR3 has 14 residues. Trimming pared 4 bases from V and 0 bases from J, leaving 9 bases between. CDR3 in DNA: TGCGCCAGCAGCAGGAGGGAGAGCACAGATACGCAGTATTTT. It specifies CASSRRESTDTQYF.

This rearrangement joins TRBV2 to TRBJ2-5; D is undetermined. Germline V gives CDR1 SNHLY, CDR2 FYNNEI. This CDR3 comprises 14 residues. Trimming pared 10 bases from V and 1 base from J, leaving 16 bases between. The CDR3 bases are TGTGCCACCAGCCCCGTGAACAGCCAAGAGACCCAGTACTTC. It translates to CATSPVNSQETQYF.

A single count supports this clone. The chain links TRBV5-1 to TRBJ2-2, with a tentative D call TRBD1 (6 bases). The CDR3 runs to 17 residues. V dropped 0 bases and J dropped 4 bases, with 16 bases sitting between them. CDR1 is SGHRS, CDR2 YFSETQ, per germline. The CDR3 DNA follows: TGCGCCAGCAGCTTGGGCACAGGGCAAGGAGGCACCGGGGAGCTGTTTTTT. Its translation is CASSLGTGQGGTGELFF. Using reference TRBV5-1 and TRBJ2-2 for the parts outside the CDR3, the full variable domain is KAGVTQTPRYLIKTRGQQVTLSCSPISGHRSVSWYQQTPGQGLQFLFEYFSETQRNKGNFPGRFSGRQFSNSRSEMNVSTLELGDSALYLCASSLGTGQGGTGELFFGEGSRLTVL.

This clone was counted a few times. V is TRBV29-1 and J is TRBJ1-3; D remains ambiguous. In germline, CDR1 is SQVTM, CDR2 ANQGSEA. Between the trimmed V and J ends, which lost 4 bases and 1 base, there was a span of 8 bases. The CDR3 consists of 13 residues. Here the CDR3 reads CSVALSSGNTIYF. CDR3 nucleotides: TGCAGCGTTGCGTTGTCATCTGGAAACACCATATATTTT. The whole variable domain, filled in from reference TRBV29-1 and TRBJ1-3, reads SAVISQKPSRDICQRGTSLTIQCQVDSQVTMMFWYRQQPGQSLTLIATANQGSEATYESGFVIDKFPISRPNLTFSTLTVSNMSPEDSSIYLCSVALSSGNTIYFGEGSWLTVV.

This clone was recorded a few times. Different DNA sequences within this sample yield the same CDR3. The chain employs TRBV27 and TRBJ1-1; D unclear. CDR3 length: 14 residues. V was clipped by 8 bases and J by 0 bases, with 13 bases between them. The germline V gene has CDR1 MNHEY and CDR2 SMNVEV (reference sequence). For the CDR3, the DNA is TGTGCCAGCTCCCCCTCTAGATTGAACACTGAAGCTTTCTTT. This sequence encodes CASSPSRLNTEAFF.

The rearrangement joins TRBV28 to TRBJ1-4; perhaps TRBD1 as D (6 bases). The CDR3 sequence is 13 residues long. CDR1 and CDR2 from the germline V gene are MDHEN and SYDVKM. V lost 5 bases, J lost 7 bases, and 11 bases lay in between. Written as DNA, the CDR3 is TGTGCCAGCAGTCCACAGGGACGTGAAAAACTGTTTTTT. Protein: CASSPQGREKLFF.

The chain recombines TRBV2 with TRBJ2-3, with D perhaps assigned TRBD1 or TRBD2 (5 bases each). Germline assignment: CDR1 SNHLY and CDR2 FYNNEI. The V and J ends lost 5 bases and 0 bases respectively, with 12 bases between them. The CDR3 contains 15 residues. The CDR3 nucleotides read TGTGCCAGCAGTTTCAACGGGGCTAGCACAGATACGCAGTATTTT. Translated: CASSFNGASTDTQYF. Filled out from reference TRBV2 and TRBJ2-3, the complete variable domain reads EPEVTQTPSHQVTQMGQEVILRCVPISNHLYFYWYRQILGQKVEFLVSFYNNEISEKSEIFDDQFSVERPDGSNFTLKIRSTKLEDSAMYFCASSFNGASTDTQYFGPGTRLTVL.

The chain has TRBV5-4 and TRBJ1-2; 8 bases fit TRBD1. The germline V gene has CDR1 SGHNT and CDR2 YYREEE (reference sequence). V trimming: 6 bases; J trimming: 4 bases; junction bases outside the gene matches: 8. The CDR3 has 14 amino acids. The CDR3 DNA sequence: TGTGCCAGCACCTCCCGACAGGGGACCTATGGCTACACCTTC. It is translated as CASTSRQGTYGYTF. Filled out from reference TRBV5-4 and TRBJ1-2, the complete variable domain reads ETGVTQSPTHLIKTRGQQVTLRCSSQSGHNTVSWYQQALGQGPQFIFQYYREEENGRGNFPPRFSGLQFPNYSSELNVNALELDDSALYLCASTSRQGTYGYTFGSGTRLTVV.

With regard to this clone: This sample also contains other DNA sequences that code for the same CDR3. This chain connects TRBV5-1 to TRBJ2-3, with TRBD1 matching 7 bases. This CDR3 has 14 residues. The germline V gene has CDR1 SGHRS and CDR2 YFSETQ. Trimming took 3 bases from V and 3 from J; bases not matched to a gene: 4. CDR3 protein: CASSSGGSTDTQYF. CDR3 nucleotide sequence: TGCGCCAGCAGCTCAGGGGGTTCTACAGATACGCAGTATTTT. The complete variable domain, with remaining parts taken from reference TRBV5-1 and TRBJ2-3, reads KAGVTQTPRYLIKTRGQQVTLSCSPISGHRSVSWYQQTPGQGLQFLFEYFSETQRNKGNFPGRFSGRQFSNSRSEMNVSTLELGDSALYLCASSSGGSTDTQYFGPGTRLTVL.

The chain joins TRBV2 to TRBJ1-6, with D perhaps TRBD1 (5 bases). The germline V and J ends were trimmed by 3 bases and 9 bases, with 12 bases remaining between them. The CDR3 length is 14 residues. The germline gives CDR1 SNHLY, CDR2 FYNNEI. CDR3: CASSDRGYGSPLHF. CDR3 nucleotides: TGTGCCAGCAGTGACCGGGGGTATGGTTCACCCCTCCACTTT.

In this sample, this clone turned up a few times. This chain uses TRBV5-8 with TRBJ2-7, with 7 bases fitting TRBD1. V lost 1 base and J lost 4; bases outside the gene matches: 8. The CDR3 spans 15 residues. The germline CDR1 and CDR2 sequences are SGHTS and YDEGEE. The CDR3 DNA is TGTGCCAGCAGCTTGACAGGGGTTTTTTTTTACGAGCAGTACTTC. Translation: CASSLTGVFFYEQYF.

In this sample, this clone turned up a few times. CDR3 residues: CASSRGDSWETQYF. The CDR3 bases are TGTGCCAGCAGCAGAGGGGACAGTTGGGAGACCCAGTACTTC. The chain combines TRBV7-2 with TRBJ2-5; TRBD1 matches at 7 bases. The V and J ends lost 5 bases and 5 bases, in that order; junction bases with no gene match: 8. CDR3 size: 14 residues. CDR1 is SGHTA and CDR2 is FQGNSA in the germline V gene.

Note on this clone: This likely stems from a read error, as it lies one base from a far larger clone. V and J are TRBV7-9 and TRBJ2-5, with D perhaps matching TRBD2 (5 bases). CDR3 length: 13 amino acids. In germline, CDR1 is SEHNR, CDR2 FQNEAQ (reference sequence). The germline V and J ends were trimmed by 5 bases and 1 base, with 8 bases remaining between them. The CDR3 sequence: CASSLRGQETQYF. CDR3 DNA: TGTGCCAGCAGCCTACGGGGCCAAGAGACCCAGTACTTC.